Sequencing of this TCR beta chain was carried out in a study of graft-versus-host responses after intestinal transplantation. V shed 4 bases and J shed 4 bases, with 9 bases lying between them. CDR1 and CDR2 (germline): SGHRS, YFSETQ. The CDR3 runs 13 residues. The assay was immunoSEQ multiplex PCR, and TCRdb's table has in-frame clones only and misses some. The sample records nearly 100,000 clones, more than 80% being singletons. The TCR comes from a human patient who received an intestinal transplant, so some T cells may come from the graft donor. The chain joins TRBV5-1 to TRBJ1-5; D gene uncertain. Source: PBMCs, taken 450 to 480 days after intestinal transplant. Written as DNA, the CDR3 is TGCGCCAGCAGCCCGGACGGAAATCAGCCCCAGCATTTT. Protein: CASSPDGNQPQHF. The full variable domain, in which reference TRBV5-1 and TRBJ1-5 provide the parts outside the CDR3, is KAGVTQTPRYLIKTRGQQVTLSCSPISGHRSVSWYQQTPGQGLQFLFEYFSETQRNKGNFPGRFSGRQFSNSRSEMNVSTLELGDSALYLCASSPDGNQPQHFGDGTRLSIL.